This is a list of T cell receptor beta chains from one sample in a study of spatial heterogeneity in lung cancer. TCRdb used MiXCR to reprocess the 5' RACE reads, holding one entry per CDR3 protein. The repertoire holds fewer than 55,000 distinct CDR3 sequences, with approximately 7.6% as singletons. The material was PBMCs, obtained at surgery. Receptors were obtained from a female donor with early-stage non-small cell lung cancer. CDR3s include the opening cysteine and the closing phenylalanine or tryptophan. D genes are given only for firm matches. The size entry is marked missing in some rows and otherwise reads once, few, many or a size class.

J	D	V	size	DNA	CDR3
TRBJ1-2	.	TRBV10-3	many	TGTGCCATCAGGGGGGCGACAGTTCCTGGCTACACCTTC	CAIRGATVPGYTF
TRBJ2-3	.	TRBV2	many	TGTGCCAGCAGCCCGACGGGCTTCAGCACAGATACGCAGTATTTT	CASSPTGFSTDTQYF
TRBJ1-1	TRBD1	TRBV7-8	.	TGTGCCAGCAGCTCATACCGACAGGGGCTCGACGCTTTCTTT	CASSSYRQGLDAFF
TRBJ2-7	.	TRBV5-4	many	TGTGCCAGCAGCTTTGGGGGGGCCGCCTACGAGCAGTACTTC	CASSFGGAAYEQYF
TRBJ1-1	.	TRBV27	.	TGTGCCAGCAGTTTCGGTCCGGACAGCCACGTTGAAGCTTTCTTT	CASSFGPDSHVEAFF
TRBJ2-5	TRBD2	TRBV12-5	many	TGTGCTACAGTTAGGCAGGGAGGGAGTGAGACCCAGTACTTC	CATVRQGGSETQYF
TRBJ2-3	TRBD2	TRBV29-1	.	TGCAGCGTTGAACTAGCGGGGGGTGCGCAGTATTTT	CSVELAGGAQYF
TRBJ1-2	.	TRBV29-1	many	TGCAGCGCCGACCCTTCTAACTATGGCTACACCTTC	CSADPSNYGYTF
TRBJ2-1	.	TRBV3-2	.	TGTGCCAGCAGCCAAAATAGCACATGCTCCTACAATAAGCAGTTCTTC	CASSQNSTCSYNKQFF
TRBJ2-7	TRBD1	TRBV27	many	TGTGCCAGCAGTTGGACAGGTTTCATGGGCGAGCAGTACTTC	CASSWTGFMGEQYF
TRBJ1-5	TRBD1	TRBV18	many	TGTGCCAGCTCAGCCGGGACAGGGCCCTCTGGGCCCCAGCATTTT	CASSAGTGPSGPQHF
TRBJ2-3	.	TRBV10-1	.	TGCGCCAGCAGTGTAGCCCCCGCAGATACGCAGTATTTT	CASSVAPADTQYF
TRBJ2-3	TRBD2	TRBV6-6	.	TGTGCCAGCAGGGAGGTAGCGGGAGGCACAGATACGCAGTATTTT	CASREVAGGTDTQYF
TRBJ2-1	TRBD2	TRBV27	.	TGTGCCAGCAGTCAAGTTAGCGGGGGCTCCTACAATGAGCAGTTCTTC	CASSQVSGGSYNEQFF
TRBJ1-1	TRBD1	TRBV30	few	TGTGCCTGGAACAGGGGGAGGGACACTGAAGCTTTCTTT	CAWNRGRDTEAFF
TRBJ2-3	.	TRBV19	.	TGTGCCACCCGGGGTGAGGGCCTCACAGATACGCAGTATTTT	CATRGEGLTDTQYF
TRBJ2-6	.	TRBV5-1	.	TGCGCCAGCAGCCCCGAGGGGTCGCAGATCGGGGCCAACGTCCTGACTTTC	CASSPEGSQIGANVLTF
TRBJ2-5	.	TRBV28	.	TGTGCCAGCAGTTCGACCGTTAAGACCCAGTACTTC	CASSSTVKTQYF
TRBJ1-2	TRBD1	TRBV7-9	many	TGTGCCAGCAGCTTTGCCGGACAGGGCCCCATCTATGGCTACACCTTC	CASSFAGQGPIYGYTF
TRBJ2-5	.	TRBV5-4	few	TGTGCCAGCAGCCCCCAGGGGTTTCGGGAGACCCAGTACTTC	CASSPQGFRETQYF
TRBJ2-7	TRBD2	TRBV27	.	TGTGCCAGCAGTTTATTGGGGTTTGCGGGGGGGCAGGAGCAGTACTTC	CASSLLGFAGGQEQYF
TRBJ2-1	TRBD2	TRBV5-1	many	TGCGCCAGCAGCACTAGCGGGGGGGCCGATGAGCAGTTCTTC	CASSTSGGADEQFF
TRBJ2-3	TRBD2	TRBV5-1	few	TGCGCCAGCAGAGAACTGTACGGGGGGGCCTTAGATACGCAGTATTTT	CASRELYGGALDTQYF
TRBJ1-2	.	TRBV20-1	few	TGCAGTACCCGACACGACTATGGCTACACCTTC	CSTRHDYGYTF
TRBJ2-7	TRBD1	TRBV5-6	many	TGTGCCAGCAGCCCCAGGGACAGGGTTAAAAACGAGCAGTACTTC	CASSPRDRVKNEQYF
TRBJ2-7	TRBD1	TRBV10-3	few	TGTGCCATCAGTGAGTCCCAAGGACAGGGGTTGTACTTC	CAISESQGQGLYF
TRBJ2-3	.	TRBV20-1	few	TGCAGTGCTAGACAGCGTACAGATACGCAGTATTTT	CSARQRTDTQYF
TRBJ2-7	TRBD2	TRBV6-1	many	TGTGCCAGCAGTGAAACGGTAGCGGGGACCTACGAGCAGTACTTC	CASSETVAGTYEQYF